One and the same sample provided the 15 T cell receptor beta chains below, sequenced in a study of cytomegalovirus exposure and HLA in healthy donors (TCRdb year 2017). To prepare the library, the immunoSEQ multiplex PCR assay was applied. For the multiplex PCR, a mixture combining 60 forward primers for TCR Vbeta segments and 13 reverse primers for TCR Jbeta segments was used. In its TCRdb copy, this immuneACCESS table keeps in-frame sequences only and misses some clones. Where compared with another copy, unresolved V genes explain less than half of these, and the others have no known cause. For this sample the table gives roughly 180,000 clones, of which 75% to 85% were detected only once. Around 2% of the sample rests with the top ten. The sample was PBMCs. The receptors shown here come from a woman aged 18-35 years in good health and CMV-seropositive.

The rearrangement joins TRBV27 to TRBJ2-7; D unresolved. The CDR3 is 14 residues long. From germline, CDR1 is MNHEY and CDR2 SMNVEV (reference sequence). The V end was cut by 2 bases, the J end by 2 bases, with 10 bases between. The CDR3 is CASSLGLRTYEQYF. The CDR3 DNA reads TGTGCCAGCAGTTTAGGTCTGCGAACCTACGAGCAGTACTTC.

The chain employs TRBV7-9 and TRBJ1-6, with TRBD1 as a possible D gene (5 bases). The CDR3 consists of 13 residues. CDR1 SEHNR and CDR2 FQNEAQ come from the germline V gene (reference sequence). The V gene lost 4 bases and the J gene lost 12 bases, with 13 bases spanning the gap. CDR3 DNA sequence: TGTGCCAGCAGCTGGGGCGGAGGGAGACCCCTCCACTTT. This gives the protein CASSWGGGRPLHF.

This chain uses TRBV5-4 with TRBJ1-1; 7 nucleotides line up with TRBD1. The CDR3 is 12 amino acids. Germline CDR1 and CDR2: SGHNT and YYREEE (reference sequence). J gave up 6 bases and V 4 bases, and 3 bases lay outside the gene matches. Written as DNA, the CDR3 is TGTGCCAGCAGCACGGACAGGTCTGAAGCTTTCTTT. This translates into CASSTDRSEAFF.

This clone came up once. This chain connects TRBV7-7 to TRBJ2-5; 8 nucleotides agree with TRBD1. Trimming at V came to 1 base and at J to 3 bases, leaving 1 base not matched to a gene. The germline V gene has CDR1 SSHAT and CDR2 FNYEAQ (reference sequence). The CDR3 runs 14 residues. CDR3 in amino acids: CASSLDRGEETQYF. In DNA form, the CDR3 reads TGTGCCAGCAGCTTAGACAGGGGGGAAGAGACCCAGTACTTC.

V usage is TRBV30 and J usage is TRBJ2-2, with D perhaps TRBD1 (6 bases). The germline V and J ends were trimmed by 8 bases and 2 bases, with 12 bases remaining between them. CDR1 is GTSNPN, CDR2 SVGIG, per germline (reference sequence). The CDR3 covers 13 residues. CDR3 DNA sequence: TGTGCCGCCGGGACATTCAACACCGGGGAGCTGTTTTTT. This sequence encodes CAAGTFNTGELFF.

The chain combines TRBV5-1 with TRBJ2-2; unclear D gene. Per the germline V gene, CDR1 is SGHRS and CDR2 is YFSETQ. Between the trimmed V and J ends, which lost 2 bases and 4 bases, there was a span of 12 bases. The CDR3 has 15 residues. The CDR3 protein is CASSFFGLGTGELFF. The CDR3 DNA follows: TGCGCCAGCAGCTTTTTCGGGTTGGGCACCGGGGAGCTGTTTTTT.

V usage is TRBV6-6 and J usage is TRBJ1-5, with D perhaps TRBD1 (5 bases). Germline V CDR1 and CDR2: MNHNY, SVGAGI (reference sequence). Trimming cost V 8 bases and J 1 base, with 9 bases left between them. This CDR3 spans 13 amino acids. CDR3 sequence reads: CASGKGSNQPQHF. CDR3 bases: TGTGCCAGCGGCAAGGGGAGCAATCAGCCCCAGCATTTT.

The J gene is TRBJ1-3, the V gene TRBV4-2; D remains unclear. The germline gives CDR1 LGHNA, CDR2 YNFKEQ. The CDR3 loop spans 16 amino acids. Trimming took off 4 bases at V and 4 bases at J, with 17 bases between the two ends. The CDR3 nucleotides read TGTGCCAGCAGCCCCGCTGAGGTCGGGGAAGGAAACACCATATATTTT. Translating it yields CASSPAEVGEGNTIYF.

V usage is TRBV7-9 and J usage is TRBJ1-1; 7 bases match TRBD1. CDR3 length: 15 residues. V dropped 2 bases and J dropped 3; count of bases not matched to a gene: 6. The germline V gene encodes CDR1 SEHNR and CDR2 FQNEAQ (reference sequence). CDR3 in DNA: TGTGCCAGCAGCTTATCAGACAGGGTGGACACTGAAGCTTTCTTT. As protein: CASSLSDRVDTEAFF.

Points on this clone: One junction end disagrees with the germline gene, perhaps due to a read error. This sequence joins TRBV13 and TRBJ2-6; tentative D call: TRBD2 (6 bases). CDR1 PRHDT and CDR2 FYEKMQ come from the germline V gene (reference sequence). The CDR3 length is 17 residues. Here the CDR3 reads CASSLGLGRPGANGLTF. CDR3 DNA: TGTGCCAGCAGCTTAGGATTAGGGAGGCCTGGGGCCAACGGCCTGACTTTC.

The gene calls are TRBV19 and TRBJ1-1, with 9 bases fitting TRBD1. Germline V gene data show CDR1 as LNHDA and CDR2 as SQIVND (reference sequence). The length of the CDR3 is 14 residues. J gave up 8 bases and V 8 bases, and 12 bases lay outside the gene matches. In DNA form, the CDR3 reads TGTGCCAGTGCCTTGGGACAGGGCTTTCTGGAAGCTTTCTTT. This gives the protein CASALGQGFLEAFF. The variable domain in full, with the rest retrieved from reference TRBV19 and TRBJ1-1, is DGGITQSPKYLFRKEGQNVTLSCEQNLNHDAMYWYRQDPGQGLRLIYYSQIVNDFQKGDIAEGYSVSREKKESFPLTVTSAQKNPTAFYLCASALGQGFLEAFFGQGTRLTVV.

The chain recombines TRBV9 with TRBJ2-3, with 14 positions matching TRBD2. CDR1 is SGDLS, CDR2 YYNGEE, per germline. Trimming cost V 4 bases and J 0 bases; bases outside gene matches: 16. The CDR3 length is 21 residues. In DNA form, the CDR3 reads TGTGCCAGCAGCTTAACCATACCCGGGACTAGCGGGGGCCTTAGCACAGATACGCAGTATTTT. Amino acid sequence: CASSLTIPGTSGGLSTDTQYF. Full variable domain (missing parts from reference TRBV9 and TRBJ2-3): DSGVTQTPKHLITATGQRVTLRCSPRSGDLSVYWYQQSLDQGLQFLIQYYNGEERAKGNILERFSAQQFPDLHSELNLSSLELGDSALYFCASSLTIPGTSGGLSTDTQYFGPGTRLTVL.

As to this clone: Mismatch with germline at one junction end may stem from a read error. The chain combines TRBV7-9 with TRBJ1-4; 7 bases map to TRBD1. Looked up from germline, CDR1 is SEHNR and CDR2 is FQNEAQ (reference sequence). CDR3 length equals 17 residues. Here the CDR3 reads CSSSPSRDSHVSEKLFF. Written as DNA, the CDR3 is TGTTCCAGCAGCCCATCCCGGGACAGTCACGTTAGTGAAAAACTGTTTTTT.

The chain recombines TRBV2 with TRBJ2-7, with TRBD2 matching 10 bases. CDR3 length: 15 amino acids. The V gene end was trimmed by 6 bases and the J gene end by 3 bases; junction bases not matched to a gene: 8. CDR1 is SNHLY and CDR2 is FYNNEI in the germline V gene. DNA of the CDR3: TGTGCCAGCAGAAAGCCAACTAGCGGGGACTACGAGCAGTACTTC. It specifies CASRKPTSGDYEQYF.

This clone was seen a single time. The chain employs TRBV9 and TRBJ1-3; no definite D call. This CDR3 is 11 amino acids long. CDR1 and CDR2 (germline): SGDLS, YYNGEE. V lost 2 bases, J lost 7 bases, and 4 bases lay in between. Written as DNA, the CDR3 is TGTGCCAGCAGCGTTGGCAACACCATATATTTT. Protein product: CASSVGNTIYF.